The clone carrying this T cell receptor (beta chain) was seen a handful of times. As yet, its antigen is unknown. This sample was included in a study of T cells in Graves' hyperthyroidism and ophthalmopathy. Amplified TCR beta CDR3 regions came from RNA transcripts. A first-round RT-PCR of the TCR CDR3 used the HTBI primer set. One entry per CDR3 protein, called by TCRdb with MiXCR from the multiplex PCR reads. The top ten clones hold 25% to 30% of a sample with nearly 250,000 distinct CDR3 sequences, 16% of them seen once. General study results and limits: Researchers found most expanded thyroid clonotypes above 0.001 in blood as well.

The V end lost 2 bases, the J end lost 7 bases, and 9 bases lay between the germline ends. Looked up from germline, CDR1 is MDHEN and CDR2 is SYDVKM. There are 12 residues in the CDR3. The V and J genes are TRBV28 and TRBJ2-7, with D unresolved. Source material: blood. The sequence came from a woman aged 18-29 years with Graves' ophthalmopathy. DNA of the CDR3: TGTGCCAGCAGTTTAACCGGTTGGGAGCAGTACTTC. Protein sequence: CASSLTGWEQYF.